The 11 T cell receptor beta chains in this list originate from one sample, sequenced in a study of T cells after somatic rescue of genetic block. Sequencing was performed with immunoSEQ multiplex PCR; in TCRdb, only in-frame clones are kept and a portion is missing. In the table there are about 110,000 clones, 85% to 95% of which are singletons. Sequencing was performed on peripheral blood mononuclear cells (PBMCs). The source is a woman younger than 35.

The rearrangement links TRBV2 to TRBJ1-4; D ambiguous. This CDR3 spans 14 amino acids. In germline, CDR1 is SNHLY, CDR2 FYNNEI. The V gene lost 6 bases and the J gene lost 8 bases, with 16 bases spanning the gap. The CDR3 bases are TGTGCCAGCAGAGAGGCCCCGTCGAGGGAAAAACTGTTTTTT. This gives the protein CASREAPSREKLFF.

V gene TRBV7-2 combines with J gene TRBJ2-2; 8 nucleotides agree with TRBD1. The V gene's germline CDR1 is SGHTA and CDR2 FQGNSA. The CDR3 has 16 residues. V lost 5 bases to trimming and J lost 4 bases; unmatched junction nucleotides: 9. DNA of the CDR3: TGTGCCAGCAGCCAAGACAGGGGCAGGATCACCGGGGAGCTGTTTTTT. Translated: CASSQDRGRITGELFF. The whole variable domain, filled in from reference TRBV7-2 and TRBJ2-2, reads GAGVSQSPSNKVTEKGKDVELRCDPISGHTALYWYRQSLGQGLEFLIYFQGNSAPDKSGLPSDRFSAERTGGSVSTLTIQRTQQEDSAVYLCASSQDRGRITGELFFGEGSRLTVL.

CDR3 protein: CASSEEGRNTGELFF. The CDR3 DNA sequence: TGCGCCAGCAGTGAGGAAGGGAGAAACACCGGGGAGCTGTTTTTT. This chain connects TRBV10-2 to TRBJ2-2, with D possibly matching TRBD2 (5 bases). The ends were cut back, 2 bases at V and 2 bases at J, with 9 bases in the middle. The CDR3 spans 15 residues. Germline lookup yields CDR1 WSHSY and CDR2 SAAADI.

This clone was recorded only once. V usage is TRBV30 and J usage is TRBJ2-3; D might be TRBD2 (6 bases). Germline values: CDR1 GTSNPN, CDR2 SVGIG (reference sequence). CDR3 size: 15 residues. V gave up 0 bases and J gave up 2 bases, with 12 bases separating them. CDR3 bases: TGTGCCTGGAGTGTTGCGGCGGGGCTCACAGATACGCAGTATTTT. Its translation is CAWSVAAGLTDTQYF.

As DNA, the CDR3 is TGTGCCAGCAGCGTAGCTACTGGACTAGCGGGGGACCACTACGAGCAGTACTTC. This encodes CASSVATGLAGDHYEQYF. The chain employs TRBV9 and TRBJ2-7, with TRBD2 matching 13 bases. Germline V lookup: CDR1 SGDLS, CDR2 YYNGEE. The CDR3 totals 18 residues. The V and J ends lost 0 bases and 3 bases, in that order; junction bases with no gene match: 9. Combining the CDR3 with reference TRBV9 and TRBJ2-7 gives the whole variable domain DSGVTQTPKHLITATGQRVTLRCSPRSGDLSVYWYQQSLDQGLQFLIQYYNGEERAKGNILERFSAQQFPDLHSELNLSSLELGDSALYFCASSVATGLAGDHYEQYFGPGTRLTVT.

This clone was seen a few times. The genes are TRBV19 and TRBJ1-1; 7 bases fit TRBD1. The CDR3 is 15 residues long. With 7 bases clipped from V and 9 bases from J, the junction kept 17 bases outside the gene matches. Germline V gives CDR1 LNHDA, CDR2 SQIVND (reference sequence). The CDR3 nucleotides read TGTGCCAGTACATATTCAGGGGGTAGACAGTACAAAGCTTTCTTT. Its protein is CASTYSGGRQYKAFF.

The chain joins TRBV29-1 to TRBJ1-3; D unresolved. Per the germline V gene, CDR1 is SQVTM and CDR2 is ANQGSEA. V was shortened by 0 bases and J by 1 base, with 4 bases between the two germline ends. This CDR3 spans 13 amino acids. The CDR3 region is CSVEEGSGNTIYF. The DNA of the CDR3 is TGCAGCGTTGAAGAGGGATCTGGAAACACCATATATTTT.

Concerning this clone itself: Other DNA sequences in this sample translate to the same CDR3. The chain links TRBV7-2 to TRBJ2-3, with 7 positions matching TRBD2. V shed 1 base and J 1 base; nucleotides not matched to a gene: 2. Germline CDR1 reads SGHTA; CDR2 reads FQGNSA. The CDR3 runs 15 residues. This CDR3 is CASSLGLAGTDTQYF. CDR3 DNA sequence: TGTGCCAGCAGCTTAGGACTAGCAGGCACAGATACGCAGTATTTT.

The chain recombines TRBV2 with TRBJ1-5; D is possibly TRBD1 (6 bases). This CDR3 is built from 12 residues. Per germline, CDR1 SNHLY and CDR2 FYNNEI. The ends were cut back, 10 bases at V and 3 bases at J, with 10 bases in the middle. The CDR3 region is CATRDNNQPQHF. The CDR3 DNA is TGTGCCACCCGGGACAACAATCAGCCCCAGCATTTT.

The chain employs TRBV5-1 and TRBJ2-7; maybe TRBD1 (6 bases). V was cut by 5 bases and J by 3 bases, with 24 bases left in between. CDR1 and CDR2 from the germline V gene are SGHRS and YFSETQ. The CDR3 is 17 amino acids. CDR3 nucleotides: TGCGCCAGCAGTACCAGCCGGGTCTTTGGGGGCGTCTACGAGCAGTACTTC. This sequence encodes CASSTSRVFGGVYEQYF.

The chain uses TRBV5-5 and TRBJ1-4; D unresolved. The CDR3 has 14 residues. Germline CDR1 and CDR2: SGHKS and YYEKEE (reference sequence). V lost 0 bases to trimming and J lost 3 bases, with 6 bases between them. CDR3 sequence (DNA): TGTGCCAGCAGCTTGGGACACGCTAATGAAAAACTGTTTTTT. Translation gives CASSLGHANEKLFF.